This T cell receptor (beta chain) was retrieved from a study of T cell repertoires in cytomegalovirus infection. Study-level information: CMV infection together with matching HLA type was indicated by public TCR beta signatures. Study-wide findings and caveats: Of the TCR beta families, the public ones yielded a cumulative frequency that identified carriers of CMV plus the relevant HLA.

Germline V gene data show CDR1 as SGHDN and CDR2 as FVKESK. V shed 0 bases and J shed 6 bases, with 11 bases lying between them. The CDR3 length is 14 residues. Each CDR3 protein is one row after TCRdb ran MiXCR on the reads. The sample lists under 250,000 distinct CDR3 sequences; over 9% were seen once. In its sample, this clonotype was seen a few times. What it recognizes is unknown. This chain joins TRBV14 and TRBJ1-1, with D possibly being TRBD1 (6 bases). The sequenced sample was PBMCs. This TCR derives from a human donor in good health (CMV status not recorded). Some clones in this sample may be carry-over from other donors' samples. As DNA, the CDR3 is TGTGCCAGCAGCCAAGAGAGGGGGGCGTCTGAAGCTTTCTTT. Amino acids: CASSQERGASEAFF.